The clone carrying this T cell receptor (beta chain) was recorded many times. Axillary draining lymph nodes of breast cancer patients supplied the node samples. TCRdb processed the multiplex PCR reads anew with MiXCR; each CDR3 protein has one entry. Seen here are approximately 170,000 distinct CDR3 sequences, 33% observed once, and the top ten hold about 4%. The CDR3 consists of 14 residues. Germline V lookup: CDR1 KGHSH, CDR2 LQKENI. V lost 5 bases and J lost 2; bases outside the gene matches: 5. The source of the sample is a study of breast tumors, draining lymph nodes, adjacent tissues. Input material: axillary lymph node tissue. The sequence was collected from a female donor with breast cancer. Some clones in this sample may be carry-over from other donors' samples. The chain joins TRBV18 to TRBJ2-5; 7 bases are a match to TRBD1. The CDR3 DNA reads as TGTGCCAGCTCAATGGGACAGACACAAGAGACCCAGTACTTC. Its protein is CASSMGQTQETQYF.